The rows below give T cell receptor beta chains drawn from one sample of a study of blood T cell repertoires in COVID-19. The data were produced by immunoSEQ multiplex PCR, yet TCRdb's version contains in-frame clones alone and is incomplete. In the table there are approximately 88,000 clones, about 85% of which are singletons. Sequences were obtained from peripheral blood. All receptors come from a woman in her 70s with acute or convalescent COVID-19. The CDR3 runs from the conserved cysteine through the conserved F or W. A D gene is named only where the DNA matches it firmly. Only some rows state a clone size, as once, few, many or a class for expanded clones.

d_call j_call clone_size cdr3_length v_call cdr3_aa cdr3_nt
TRBD1 TRBJ1-6 medium-sized 15 TRBV4-3 CASSHTDRGGSPLHF TGCGCCAGCAGCCATACGGACAGGGGCGGTTCACCCCTCCACTTT
TRBD2 TRBJ2-1 NA 17 TRBV7-9 CASSPPLAGGTYNEQFF TGTGCCAGCAGCCCTCCACTAGCGGGAGGAACCTACAATGAGCAGTTCTTC
NA TRBJ1-2 NA 15 TRBV5-6 CASSTRGRTAGGYTF TGTGCCAGCAGCACGCGTGGCCGGACAGCCGGCGGCTACACCTTC
NA TRBJ1-5 NA 15 TRBV4-1 CASSQDLTGIQPQHF TGCGCCAGCAGCCAAGATCTAACAGGGATTCAGCCCCAGCATTTT
TRBD1 TRBJ1-1 NA 15 TRBV5-1 CASSLEDRLNTEAFF TGCGCCAGCAGCTTGGAGGACAGGTTGAACACTGAAGCTTTCTTT
TRBD2 TRBJ2-3 NA 14 TRBV27 CASSVGLAFGTQYF TGTGCCAGCAGTGTGGGACTAGCTTTCGGTACGCAGTATTTT
TRBD2 TRBJ2-2 NA 17 TRBV5-4 CASTRLAGGPGAGELFF TGTGCCAGCACCCGACTAGCGGGGGGGCCGGGAGCCGGGGAGCTGTTTTTT
NA TRBJ2-3 once 16 TRBV19 CASSIQGSLSTETQYF TGTGCCAGTAGTATTCAGGGCAGCCTAAGCACAGAAACGCAGTATTTT
NA TRBJ2-3 few 15 TRBV10-3 CAISESGGAADTQYF TGTGCCATCAGTGAGTCTGGGGGCGCGGCAGATACGCAGTATTTT
TRBD2 TRBJ2-2 NA 16 TRBV2 CASITSGGPNTGELFF TGTGCCAGCATAACTAGCGGGGGACCGAACACCGGGGAGCTGTTTTTT
NA TRBJ2-4 NA 16 TRBV18 CASSTVDRQPENIQYF TGTGCCAGCTCAACGGTTGACAGGCAACCCGAAAACATTCAGTACTTC
NA TRBJ2-2 NA 13 TRBV6-6 CASKTTATGELFF TGTGCCAGCAAAACGACTGCCACCGGGGAGCTGTTTTTT
NA TRBJ2-3 NA 16 TRBV24-1 CATSDHRDTLTDTQYF TGTGCCACCAGTGATCACCGGGACACCCTCACAGATACGCAGTATTTT
NA TRBJ2-2 NA 17 TRBV4-3 CASSQDGGGRVTGELFF TGCGCCAGCAGCCAAGATGGGGGCGGGAGAGTCACCGGGGAGCTGTTTTTT
TRBD1 TRBJ1-2 NA 14 TRBV9 CASSGTGGDYGYTF TGTGCCAGCAGCGGGACAGGGGGCGACTATGGCTACACCTTC
TRBD1 TRBJ1-6 NA 16 TRBV5-5 CASSTTGGDSNSPLHF TGTGCCAGCAGTACAACGGGGGGGGACAGCAATTCACCCCTCCACTTT
NA TRBJ1-5 NA 18 TRBV2 CASRPQGSRGYSNQPQHF TGTGCCAGCAGACCACAGGGTAGTCGGGGCTATAGCAATCAGCCCCAGCATTTT
NA TRBJ2-2 NA 14 TRBV5-1 CASSFSRNTGELFF TGCGCCAGCAGCTTCTCCAGGAACACCGGGGAGCTGTTTTTT
TRBD2 TRBJ2-1 NA 15 TRBV7-9 CASRGGLGSYNEQFF TGTGCCAGCAGGGGAGGGCTTGGCTCCTACAATGAGCAGTTCTTC
NA TRBJ1-2 NA 14 TRBV28 CASGGGGLSYGYTF TGTGCCAGCGGCGGGGGGGGCCTGTCCTATGGCTACACCTTC
NA TRBJ2-4 NA 17 TRBV4-3 CASSQVLGEAAKNIQYF TGCGCCAGCAGCCAAGTCCTTGGGGAGGCGGCCAAAAACATTCAGTACTTC
TRBD1 TRBJ1-1 NA 15 TRBV3-1/TRBV3-2 CASSQGYDRGSEAFF TGTGCCAGCAGCCAAGGCTATGACAGGGGATCTGAAGCTTTCTTT
TRBD1 TRBJ1-1 NA 17 TRBV9 CASSAPLEQGMNTEAFF TGTGCCAGCAGCGCCCCTTTGGAACAGGGGATGAACACTGAAGCTTTCTTT
TRBD2 TRBJ2-1 NA 13 TRBV7-7 CASSPTSGSEQFF TGTGCCAGCAGCCCGACTAGCGGGAGTGAGCAGTTCTTC
NA TRBJ1-1 once 11 TRBV12-3/TRBV12-4 CASTRNTEAFF TGTGCCAGCACCCGTAACACTGAAGCTTTCTTT
NA TRBJ2-5 NA 14 TRBV5-4 CASSASGLLETQYF TGTGCCAGCAGCGCCTCGGGACTCCTCGAGACCCAGTACTTC
TRBD2 TRBJ2-1 NA 18 TRBV5-6 CASSLILSGLAGGNEQFF TGTGCCAGCAGCTTGATACTTTCAGGACTAGCGGGGGGCAATGAGCAGTTCTTC
NA TRBJ2-1 NA 14 TRBV7-2 CASSSIGLALEQFF TGTGCCAGCAGCTCCATAGGGCTAGCCCTTGAGCAGTTCTTC
NA TRBJ1-1 NA 12 TRBV28 CASSGYSTEAFF TGTGCCAGCTCGGGGTATAGCACTGAAGCTTTCTTT
NA TRBJ2-3 NA 16 TRBV4-3 CASSPGSQGEADTQYF TGCGCCAGCAGCCCGGGGTCCCAAGGAGAGGCAGATACGCAGTATTTT
NA TRBJ1-2 NA 16 TRBV13 CASSLWGEGAVYGYTF TGTGCCAGCAGCTTATGGGGGGAAGGGGCGGTCTATGGCTACACCTTC
NA TRBJ1-5 NA 13 TRBV10-3 CAIGGQTNQPQHF TGTGCCATCGGTGGACAGACTAATCAGCCCCAGCATTTT
TRBD1 TRBJ1-4 NA 14 TRBV3-1/TRBV3-2 CASSHGTGQEKLFF TGTGCCAGCAGCCACGGGACAGGGCAAGAAAAACTGTTTTTT
TRBD2 TRBJ2-2 NA 16 TRBV19 CASSIGGASNTGELFF TGTGCCAGTAGTATCGGGGGGGCTTCGAACACCGGGGAGCTGTTTTTT
NA TRBJ2-1 NA 15 TRBV5-1 CASSPTGPKYNEQFF TGCGCCAGCAGCCCGACAGGACCCAAATACAATGAGCAGTTCTTC
TRBD1 TRBJ1-2 NA 13 TRBV5-6 CASSTGTVGGYTF TGTGCCAGCAGCACCGGGACAGTTGGGGGCTACACCTTC
TRBD1 TRBJ1-2 NA 16 TRBV28 CASNEGGGQGGFGYTF TGTGCCAGCAACGAGGGAGGAGGACAGGGGGGTTTTGGCTACACCTTC
TRBD2 TRBJ2-2 NA 14 TRBV6-2/TRBV6-3 CASSYAGGTRELFF TGTGCCAGCAGTTACGCGGGAGGGACCCGGGAGCTGTTTTTT
NA TRBJ1-1 NA 14 TRBV11-2 CASSLDSRNTEAFF TGTGCCAGCAGCCTGGACAGTCGGAACACTGAAGCTTTCTTT
NA TRBJ2-1 NA 16 TRBV9 CASSVQRLGPYNEQFF TGTGCCAGCAGCGTACAGAGACTAGGTCCCTACAATGAGCAGTTCTTC
NA TRBJ2-5 NA 15 TRBV10-3 CAISDSEEVLETQYF TGTGCCATCAGTGATTCCGAGGAGGTTTTGGAGACCCAGTACTTC
TRBD2 TRBJ2-3 once 17 TRBV19 CASSIPQLAGVTDTQYF TGTGCCAGTAGTATTCCCCAACTAGCGGGAGTCACAGATACGCAGTATTTT
NA TRBJ2-5 NA 17 TRBV27 CASSPLGRPGVKETQYF TGTGCCAGCAGTCCCCTGGGACGGCCAGGGGTCAAGGAGACCCAGTACTTC
TRBD2 TRBJ2-5 NA 14 TRBV5-5 CASKLAGRQETQYF TGTGCCAGCAAGTTAGCGGGGCGGCAAGAGACCCAGTACTTC